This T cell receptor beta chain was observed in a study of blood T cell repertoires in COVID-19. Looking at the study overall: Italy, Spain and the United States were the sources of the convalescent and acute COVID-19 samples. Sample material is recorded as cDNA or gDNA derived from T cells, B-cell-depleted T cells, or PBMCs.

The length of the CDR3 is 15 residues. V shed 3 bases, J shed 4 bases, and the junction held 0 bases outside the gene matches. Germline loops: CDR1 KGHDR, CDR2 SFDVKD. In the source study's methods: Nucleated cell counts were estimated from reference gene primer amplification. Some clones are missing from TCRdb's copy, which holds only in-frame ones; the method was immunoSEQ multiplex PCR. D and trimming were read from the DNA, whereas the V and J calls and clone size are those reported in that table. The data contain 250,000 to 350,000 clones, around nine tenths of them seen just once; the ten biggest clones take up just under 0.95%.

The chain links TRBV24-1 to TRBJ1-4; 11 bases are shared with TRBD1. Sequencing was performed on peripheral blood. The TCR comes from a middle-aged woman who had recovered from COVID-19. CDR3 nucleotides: TGTGCCACCAGTGATGGGACAGGGGGTAATGAAAAACTGTTTTTT. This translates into CATSDGTGGNEKLFF.